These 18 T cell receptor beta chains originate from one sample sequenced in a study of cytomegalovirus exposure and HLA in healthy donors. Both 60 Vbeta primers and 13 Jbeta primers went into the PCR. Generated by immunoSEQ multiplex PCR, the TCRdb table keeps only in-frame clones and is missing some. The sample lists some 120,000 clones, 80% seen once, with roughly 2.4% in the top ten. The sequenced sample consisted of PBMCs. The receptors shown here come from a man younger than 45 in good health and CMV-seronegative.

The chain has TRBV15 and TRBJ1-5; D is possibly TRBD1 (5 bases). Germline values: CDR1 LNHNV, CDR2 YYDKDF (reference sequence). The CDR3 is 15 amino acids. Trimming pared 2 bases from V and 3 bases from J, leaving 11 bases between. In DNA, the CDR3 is TGTGCCACCAGCAGATCCTCGACAGACAATCAGCCCCAGCATTTT. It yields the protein CATSRSSTDNQPQHF. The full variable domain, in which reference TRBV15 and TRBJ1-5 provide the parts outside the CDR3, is DAMVIQNPRYQVTQFGKPVTLSCSQTLNHNVMYWYQQKSSQAPKLLFHYYDKDFNNEADTPDNFQSRRPNTSFCFLDIRSPGLGDTAMYLCATSRSSTDNQPQHFGDGTRLSIL.

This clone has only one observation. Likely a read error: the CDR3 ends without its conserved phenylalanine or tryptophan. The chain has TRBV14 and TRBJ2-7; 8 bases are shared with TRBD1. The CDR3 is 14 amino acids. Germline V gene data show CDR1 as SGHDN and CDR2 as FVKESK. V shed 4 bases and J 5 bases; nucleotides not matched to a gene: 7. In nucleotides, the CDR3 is TGTGCCAGCAGCCTACAGGGGGGCGTCGACGAGCAGTACCTC. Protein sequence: CASSLQGGVDEQYL.

As DNA, the CDR3 is TGTGCCAGCAGTTTATCCGGGGGGCTGCGCAATCAGCCCCAGCATTTT. It specifies CASSLSGGLRNQPQHF. The chain links TRBV27 to TRBJ1-5; possibly TRBD1 for D (6 bases). V lost 0 bases, J lost 2 bases, and 11 bases lay in between. This CDR3 comprises 16 residues. Germline V gene data show CDR1 as MNHEY and CDR2 as SMNVEV (reference sequence).

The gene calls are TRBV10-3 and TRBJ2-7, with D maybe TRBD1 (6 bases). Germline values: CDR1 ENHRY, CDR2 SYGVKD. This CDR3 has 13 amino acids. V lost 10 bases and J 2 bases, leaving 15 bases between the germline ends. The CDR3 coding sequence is TGTGCCAGCCGGACAGAGGGCACCTACGAGCAGTACTTC. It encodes CASRTEGTYEQYF.

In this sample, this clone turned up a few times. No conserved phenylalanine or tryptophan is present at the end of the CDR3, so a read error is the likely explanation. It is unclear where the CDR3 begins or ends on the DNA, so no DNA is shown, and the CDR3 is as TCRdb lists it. The CDR3 reads CASSTSSG. This chain joins TRBV6-5 and TRBJ2-7; no DNA check was done on the table's D call, TRBD2. The germline V gene has CDR1 MNHEY and CDR2 SVGAGI. Termini included, the CDR3 measures 8 amino acids.

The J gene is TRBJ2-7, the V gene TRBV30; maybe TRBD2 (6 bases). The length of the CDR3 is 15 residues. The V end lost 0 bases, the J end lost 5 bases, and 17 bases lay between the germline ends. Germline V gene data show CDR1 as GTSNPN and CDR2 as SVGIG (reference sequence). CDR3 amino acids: CAWSVKGPRGDEQYF. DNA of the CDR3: TGTGCCTGGAGTGTAAAGGGGCCGCGCGGGGACGAGCAGTACTTC.

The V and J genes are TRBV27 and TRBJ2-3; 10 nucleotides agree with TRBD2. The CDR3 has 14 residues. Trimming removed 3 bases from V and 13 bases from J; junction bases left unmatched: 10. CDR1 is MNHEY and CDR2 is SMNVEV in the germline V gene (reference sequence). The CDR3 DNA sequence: TGTGCCAGCAGTTTCTTAGCTAGCGGGAGTTTCGAGTATTTT. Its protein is CASSFLASGSFEYF.

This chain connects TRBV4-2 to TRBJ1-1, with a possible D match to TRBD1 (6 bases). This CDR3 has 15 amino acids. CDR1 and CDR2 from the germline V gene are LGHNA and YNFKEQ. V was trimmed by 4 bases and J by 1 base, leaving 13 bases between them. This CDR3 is CASSRPNRENTEAFF. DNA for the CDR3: TGTGCCAGCAGCCGACCCAACAGGGAGAACACTGAAGCTTTCTTT.

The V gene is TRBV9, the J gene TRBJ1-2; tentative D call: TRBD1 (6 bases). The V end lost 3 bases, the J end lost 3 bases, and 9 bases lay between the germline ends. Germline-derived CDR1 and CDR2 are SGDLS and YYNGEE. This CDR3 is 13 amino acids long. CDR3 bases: TGTGCCAGCAGCGAGGGGGGGGACTATGGCTACACCTTC. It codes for CASSEGGDYGYTF.

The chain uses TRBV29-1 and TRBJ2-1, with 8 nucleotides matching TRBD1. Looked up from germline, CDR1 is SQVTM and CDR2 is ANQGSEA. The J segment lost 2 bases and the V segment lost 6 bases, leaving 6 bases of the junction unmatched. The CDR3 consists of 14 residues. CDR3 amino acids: CSVPGQGTYNEQFF. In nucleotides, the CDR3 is TGCAGCGTGCCAGGACAGGGTACCTACAATGAGCAGTTCTTC.

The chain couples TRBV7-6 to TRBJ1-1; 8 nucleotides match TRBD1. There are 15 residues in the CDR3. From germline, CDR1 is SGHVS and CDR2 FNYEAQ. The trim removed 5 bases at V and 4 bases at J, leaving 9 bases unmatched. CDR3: CASSRWQGARTEAFF. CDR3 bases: TGTGCCAGCAGCCGATGGCAGGGGGCTCGCACTGAAGCTTTCTTT.

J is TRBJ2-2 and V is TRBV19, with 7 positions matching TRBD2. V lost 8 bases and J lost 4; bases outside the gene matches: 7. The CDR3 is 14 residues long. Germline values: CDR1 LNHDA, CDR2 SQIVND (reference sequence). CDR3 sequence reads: CASQSGDLTGELFF. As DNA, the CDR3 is TGTGCCAGTCAGAGCGGGGACCTCACCGGGGAGCTGTTTTTT.

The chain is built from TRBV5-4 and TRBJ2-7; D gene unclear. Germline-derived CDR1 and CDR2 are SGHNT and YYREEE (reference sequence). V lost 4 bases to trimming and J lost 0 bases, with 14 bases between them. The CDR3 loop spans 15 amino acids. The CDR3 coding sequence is TGTGCCAGCAGCCAAGAGTCCTTTAGCTCCTACGAGCAGTACTTC. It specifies CASSQESFSSYEQYF.

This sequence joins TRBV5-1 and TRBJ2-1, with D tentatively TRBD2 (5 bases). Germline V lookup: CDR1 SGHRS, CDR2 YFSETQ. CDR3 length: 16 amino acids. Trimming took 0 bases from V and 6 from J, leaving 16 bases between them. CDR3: CASSLDPGSFSNEQFF. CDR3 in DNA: TGCGCCAGCAGCTTGGACCCGGGGTCTTTTAGCAATGAGCAGTTCTTC.

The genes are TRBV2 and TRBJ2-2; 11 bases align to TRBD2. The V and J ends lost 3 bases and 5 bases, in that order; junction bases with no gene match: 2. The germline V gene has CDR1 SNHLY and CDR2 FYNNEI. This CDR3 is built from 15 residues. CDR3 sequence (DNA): TGTGCCAGCAGTGAGTCTAGCGGGAGGACCGGGGAGCTGTTTTTT. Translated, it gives CASSESSGRTGELFF.

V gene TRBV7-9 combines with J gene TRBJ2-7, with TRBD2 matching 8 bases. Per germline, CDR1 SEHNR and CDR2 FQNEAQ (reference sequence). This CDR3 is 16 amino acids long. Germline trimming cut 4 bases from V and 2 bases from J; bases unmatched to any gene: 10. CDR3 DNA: TGTGCCAGCAGCTCGGAAATAGCGGGATTTGCCTACGAGCAGTACTTC. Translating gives CASSSEIAGFAYEQYF.

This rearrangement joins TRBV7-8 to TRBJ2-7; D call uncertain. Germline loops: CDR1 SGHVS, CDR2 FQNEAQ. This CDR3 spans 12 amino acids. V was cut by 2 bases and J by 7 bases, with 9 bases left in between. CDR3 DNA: TGTGCCAGCAGCTTAACTTCCTGGGAGCAGTACTTC. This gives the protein CASSLTSWEQYF.

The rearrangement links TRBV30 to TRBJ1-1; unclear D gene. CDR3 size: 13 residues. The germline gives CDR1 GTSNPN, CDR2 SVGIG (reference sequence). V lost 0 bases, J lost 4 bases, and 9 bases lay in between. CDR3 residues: CAWSVYSSTEAFF. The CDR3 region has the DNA TGTGCCTGGAGTGTATATTCGAGCACTGAAGCTTTCTTT. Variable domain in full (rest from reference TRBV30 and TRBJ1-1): SQTIHQWPATLVQPVGSPLSLECTVEGTSNPNLYWYRQAAGRGLQLLFYSVGIGQISSEVPQNLSASRPQDRQFILSSKKLLLSDSGFYLCAWSVYSSTEAFFGQGTRLTVV.